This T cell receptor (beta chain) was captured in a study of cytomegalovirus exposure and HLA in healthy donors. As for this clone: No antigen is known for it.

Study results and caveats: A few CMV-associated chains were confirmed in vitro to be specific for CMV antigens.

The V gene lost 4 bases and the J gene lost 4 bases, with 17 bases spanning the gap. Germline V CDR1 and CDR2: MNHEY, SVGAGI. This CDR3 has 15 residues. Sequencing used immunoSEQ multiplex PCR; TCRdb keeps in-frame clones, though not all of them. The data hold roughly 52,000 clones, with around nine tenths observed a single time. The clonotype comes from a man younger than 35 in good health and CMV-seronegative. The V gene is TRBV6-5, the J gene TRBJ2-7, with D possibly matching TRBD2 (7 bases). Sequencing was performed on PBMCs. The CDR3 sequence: CASSSLGGQDYEQYF. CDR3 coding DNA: TGTGCCAGCAGTTCCCTCGGGGGGCAGGATTACGAGCAGTACTTC.